This passage covers 21 T cell receptor beta chains from one sample sequenced in a study of T cell changes during pregnancy in multiple sclerosis. Profiled with immunoSEQ multiplex PCR; TCRdb holds only in-frame clones, not every one. The table lists roughly 80,000 clones, roughly 93% of them singletons, with 2.5% in the top ten. Sample: peripheral blood, taken in the second trimester of pregnancy. These TCRs come from a female donor with multiple sclerosis, enrolled in a pregnancy study.

This clone has just one count. This chain connects TRBV6-1 to TRBJ1-2; D gene uncertain. This CDR3 comprises 13 residues. Trimming stripped 2 bases from V and 8 bases from J, with 12 bases between. Germline-derived CDR1 and CDR2 are MNHNS and SASEGT. This chain's CDR3 is CASSEQEGSGYTF. The CDR3 nucleotides read TGTGCCAGCAGTGAACAGGAAGGTTCGGGCTACACCTTC.

V and J are TRBV7-8 and TRBJ1-4, with D unresolved. The CDR3 extends over 16 amino acids. Germline V CDR1 and CDR2: SGHVS, FQNEAQ. V lost 0 bases and J lost 5, with 13 bases in between. CDR3 nucleotides: TGTGCCAGCAGCTTAGCGCGCGGAATCACGAATGAAAAACTGTTTTTT. Protein product: CASSLARGITNEKLFF.

J is TRBJ1-3 and V is TRBV5-4, with D maybe TRBD1 (6 bases). CDR1 and CDR2 (germline): SGHNT, YYREEE (reference sequence). The CDR3 runs to 14 residues. Trimming took 4 bases from V and 3 from J, leaving 11 bases between them. CDR3 DNA: TGTGCCAGCAGCGTACGGACAGATGGAAACACCATATATTTT. It yields the protein CASSVRTDGNTIYF.

The rearrangement uses TRBV19 and TRBJ2-5; 7 bases match TRBD1. CDR1 is LNHDA, CDR2 SQIVND, per germline (reference sequence). With 5 bases clipped from V and 2 bases from J, the junction kept 8 bases outside the gene matches. The CDR3 is 15 residues long. This chain's CDR3 is CASSWGQTSQETQYF. The CDR3 nucleotides read TGTGCCAGTAGTTGGGGACAGACCTCGCAAGAGACCCAGTACTTC.

V is TRBV19 and J is TRBJ2-5; 7 bases map to TRBD2. The CDR3 has 13 amino acids. V lost 6 bases, J lost 5 bases, and 6 bases stayed unmatched. Germline V lookup: CDR1 LNHDA, CDR2 SQIVND (reference sequence). This chain's CDR3 is CASSPWGGETQYF. The CDR3 bases are TGTGCCAGTAGCCCCTGGGGGGGGGAGACCCAGTACTTC.

The rearrangement links TRBV14 to TRBJ1-5, with TRBD1 identical over 7 bases. Germline V gene lookup returns CDR1 SGHDN and CDR2 FVKESK. This CDR3 region has 14 residues. Trimming at V came to 5 bases and at J to 4 bases, leaving 5 bases not matched to a gene. The CDR3 coding sequence is TGTGCCAGCAGCATGACAGGGATGAATCAGCCCCAGCATTTT. Its translation is CASSMTGMNQPQHF.

The chain couples TRBV12-1 to TRBJ2-2; the D call in the table, TRBD1, was not verified against the DNA. TRBV12-1 constitutes a pseudogene. The CDR3 spans 17 residues. CDR3: CASSWVPDRGNTGELFF. DNA for the CDR3: TGTGCCAGCAGCTGGGTCCCCGACAGGGGGAACACCGGGGAGCTGTTTTTT.

The rearrangement uses TRBV5-1 and TRBJ2-3, with 8 positions matching TRBD2. The germline CDR1 and CDR2 sequences are SGHRS and YFSETQ. This CDR3 has 16 amino acids. J gave up 2 bases and V 4 bases, and 9 bases lay outside the gene matches. The CDR3 loop is CASSLQTSANTDTQYF. For the CDR3, the DNA is TGCGCCAGCAGCCTACAGACTAGCGCAAACACAGATACGCAGTATTTT.

The chain recombines TRBV7-6 with TRBJ2-1, with 12 positions matching TRBD2. The junction had 6 bases not matched to a gene; V was cut back by 4 bases and J by 8 bases. The CDR3 has 15 residues. CDR1 and CDR2 from the germline V gene are SGHVS and FNYEAQ. The CDR3 coding sequence is TGTGCCAGCAGCTCCTCTAGCGGGGGGGCCCATGAGCAGTTCTTC. Translation gives CASSSSSGGAHEQFF.

The chain is built from TRBV2 and TRBJ2-7; D is perhaps TRBD1 (6 bases). V shed 4 bases and J shed 4 bases, with 17 bases lying between them. In germline, CDR1 is SNHLY, CDR2 FYNNEI. The CDR3 has 15 residues. The CDR3 nucleotides are TGTGCCAGCAGTGTGGGCCTGACAGGCCCATACGAGCAGTACTTC. Protein: CASSVGLTGPYEQYF.

This chain joins TRBV19 and TRBJ1-5, with 7 positions matching TRBD1. The trim removed 5 bases at V and 2 bases at J, leaving 6 bases unmatched. CDR1 is LNHDA and CDR2 is SQIVND in the germline V gene (reference sequence). This CDR3 is built from 15 residues. In DNA form, the CDR3 reads TGTGCCAGTAGTCAGGGGGAATCTGGCAATCAGCCCCAGCATTTT. Amino acid sequence: CASSQGESGNQPQHF.

The chain employs TRBV30 and TRBJ1-5, with 7 bases lining up with TRBD1. V shed 5 bases, J shed 3 bases, and the junction held 4 bases outside the gene matches. This CDR3 has 13 amino acids. Germline V gene data show CDR1 as GTSNPN and CDR2 as SVGIG (reference sequence). The CDR3 loop is CAWAGGDNQPQHF. The DNA for the CDR3 is TGTGCCTGGGCAGGGGGTGACAATCAGCCCCAGCATTTT.

The genes are TRBV12-5 and TRBJ2-7; perhaps TRBD1 as D (5 bases). This CDR3 has 15 amino acids. The ends were cut back, 5 bases at V and 0 bases at J, with 14 bases in the middle. Per germline, CDR1 LGHNT and CDR2 FRNRAP. The DNA of the CDR3 is TGTGCTAGTGGTCGAACAGGTGTAGGCTCCTACGAGCAGTACTTC. The encoded protein is CASGRTGVGSYEQYF.

The V call is TRBV6-6, the J call TRBJ1-5, with TRBD1 matching 12 bases. The CDR3 consists of 14 residues. With V trimmed by 4 bases and J by 9 bases, 4 bases remained unmatched. CDR1 and CDR2 from the germline V gene are MNHNY and SVGAGI (reference sequence). CDR3 loop: CASSLGTGGWPQHF. CDR3 DNA: TGTGCCAGCAGTTTAGGGACAGGGGGCTGGCCCCAGCATTTT.

In DNA, the CDR3 is TGCAGCGGCTTGGAGCAAGAGACCCAGTACTTC. It specifies CSGLEQETQYF. The rearrangement uses TRBV29-1 and TRBJ2-5, with unresolved D. The CDR3 contains 11 residues. Germline V gene data show CDR1 as SQVTM and CDR2 as ANQGSEA. V gave up 7 bases and J gave up 2 bases, with 8 bases separating them. The full variable domain, with the rest looked up from reference TRBV29-1 and TRBJ2-5, is SAVISQKPSRDICQRGTSLTIQCQVDSQVTMMFWYRQQPGQSLTLIATANQGSEATYESGFVIDKFPISRPNLTFSTLTVSNMSPEDSSIYLCSGLEQETQYFGPGTRLLVL.

The V and J genes are TRBV5-1 and TRBJ2-6, with D possibly being TRBD1 (6 bases). V lost 2 bases to trimming and J lost 2 bases, with 11 bases between them. This CDR3 has 16 amino acids. Per germline, CDR1 SGHRS and CDR2 YFSETQ. The CDR3 is CASSFQTGTGANVLTF. CDR3 bases: TGCGCCAGCAGCTTCCAGACAGGCACTGGGGCCAACGTCCTGACTTTC. Together with reference TRBV5-1 and TRBJ2-6, the CDR3 gives the full variable domain: KAGVTQTPRYLIKTRGQQVTLSCSPISGHRSVSWYQQTPGQGLQFLFEYFSETQRNKGNFPGRFSGRQFSNSRSEMNVSTLELGDSALYLCASSFQTGTGANVLTFGAGSRLTVL.

This clone was counted once. The V and J genes are TRBV2 and TRBJ2-2; tentatively, D is TRBD1 (6 bases). This CDR3 has 15 residues. Germline V gives CDR1 SNHLY, CDR2 FYNNEI. Trimming left V 6 bases short and J 5 bases short, with 16 bases between. CDR3 nucleotides: TGTGCCAGCAGCCCCACAGGGACGCGAACCGGGGAGCTGTTTTTT. Amino acid sequence: CASSPTGTRTGELFF.

CDR3 nucleotide sequence: TGTGCCAGCAGCCAAGGCAGGGCCTCCTACGAGCAGTACTTC. Translation: CASSQGRASYEQYF. The chain combines TRBV14 with TRBJ2-7; the D gene is possibly TRBD1 (5 bases). The CDR3 has 14 residues. V lost 1 base to trimming and J lost 0 bases, with 7 bases between them. CDR1 and CDR2 (germline): SGHDN, FVKESK.

Only one count was recorded for this clone. The J gene is TRBJ2-1, the V gene TRBV19; the match to TRBD2 covers 9 bases. The CDR3 extends over 15 amino acids. Germline CDR1 LNHDA, CDR2 SQIVND (reference sequence). V lost 5 bases and J lost 7; bases outside the gene matches: 9. The CDR3 sequence is CASSSGRGGLNEQFF. The CDR3 DNA reads as TGTGCCAGTAGTTCGGGGCGGGGGGGTTTGAATGAGCAGTTCTTC.

The chain employs TRBV7-8 and TRBJ1-6, with D perhaps TRBD1 (5 bases). The CDR3 consists of 16 residues. Trimming took 3 bases from V and 1 from J, leaving 10 bases between them. Per the germline V gene, CDR1 is SGHVS and CDR2 is FQNEAQ. CDR3 in amino acids: CASSFIRGSYNSPLHF. CDR3 bases: TGTGCCAGCAGCTTCATCCGGGGGTCCTATAATTCACCCCTCCACTTT.

The V and J genes are TRBV25-1 and TRBJ2-1, with D possibly being TRBD2 (5 bases). V was pared by 8 bases and J by 8 bases, with 7 bases between. The V gene's germline CDR1 is MGHDK and CDR2 SYGVNS. The CDR3 contains 10 residues. The CDR3 loop is CASRDDEQFF. The CDR3 DNA is TGTGCCAGCCGGGATGATGAGCAGTTCTTC.